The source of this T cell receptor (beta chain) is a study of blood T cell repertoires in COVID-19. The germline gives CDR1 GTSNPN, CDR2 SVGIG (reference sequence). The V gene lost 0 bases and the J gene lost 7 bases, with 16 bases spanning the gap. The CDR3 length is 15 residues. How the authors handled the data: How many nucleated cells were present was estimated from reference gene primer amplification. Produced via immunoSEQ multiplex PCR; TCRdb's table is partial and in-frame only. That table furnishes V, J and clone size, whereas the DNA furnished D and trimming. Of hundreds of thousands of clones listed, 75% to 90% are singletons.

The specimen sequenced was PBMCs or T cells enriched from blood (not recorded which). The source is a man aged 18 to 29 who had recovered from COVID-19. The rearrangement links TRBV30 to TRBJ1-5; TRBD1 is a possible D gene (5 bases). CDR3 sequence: CAWSVGPGGRQPQHF. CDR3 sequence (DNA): TGTGCCTGGAGTGTTGGCCCGGGGGGACGGCAGCCCCAGCATTTT.